The clone carrying this T cell receptor beta chain was recorded at least ten times. The data were taken from a study of molecular identifiers for immune sequencing clone quantification. Study context: RNA from approximately 20,000 or 100,000 naive CD8 cells was split five ways in replicates, with four sequenced.

TCRdb re-derived calls from the PCR reads in MiXCR, one entry per CDR3 protein. Of over 600,000 distinct CDR3 sequences in the sample, just under 20% are singletons; the top ten hold 0.75% to 0.95%. This CDR3 spans 10 amino acids. V lost 5 bases and J lost 4, with 6 bases in between. Germline V lookup: CDR1 GTSNPN, CDR2 SVGIG (reference sequence). Input material: naive CD8+ T cells from blood, with Jurkat cell RNA spiked in. Specified subset: FACS-sorted CD8+CD4-CCR7+CD45RA+ naive T cells. The chain joins TRBV30 to TRBJ2-7; D call uncertain. The receptor was derived from a human donor in good health. Some libraries in this study had Jurkat cell RNA spiked in. The CDR3 region has the DNA TGTGCCTGGGGTACGTACGAGCAGTACTTC. Encoded protein: CAWGTYEQYF.